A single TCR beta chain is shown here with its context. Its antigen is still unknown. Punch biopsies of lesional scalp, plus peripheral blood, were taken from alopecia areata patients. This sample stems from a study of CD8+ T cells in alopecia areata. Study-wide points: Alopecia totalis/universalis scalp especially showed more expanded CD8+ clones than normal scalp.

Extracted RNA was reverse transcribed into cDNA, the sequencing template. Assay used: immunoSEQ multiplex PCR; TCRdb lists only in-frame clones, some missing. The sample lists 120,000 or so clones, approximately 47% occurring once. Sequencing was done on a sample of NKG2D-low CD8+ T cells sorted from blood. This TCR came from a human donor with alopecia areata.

The chain's CDR3 is CASSLDRTYEQYF. DNA for the CDR3: TGTGCCTCCTCCCTGGACAGAACCTACGAGCAGTACTTC. The genes are TRBV27 and TRBJ2-7, with D possibly being TRBD1 (6 bases). CDR3 length: 13 amino acids. Trimming left V 11 bases short and J 2 bases short, with 16 bases between. Germline V CDR1 and CDR2: MNHEY, SMNVEV (reference sequence).